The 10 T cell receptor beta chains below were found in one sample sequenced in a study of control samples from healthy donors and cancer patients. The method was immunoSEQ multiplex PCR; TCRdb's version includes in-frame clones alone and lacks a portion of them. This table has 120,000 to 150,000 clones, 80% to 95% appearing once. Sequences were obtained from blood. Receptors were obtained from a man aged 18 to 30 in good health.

CDR3: CASSRGDRGETQYF. The CDR3 DNA reads as TGTGCCAGCAGCCGCGGGGACCGAGGGGAGACCCAGTACTTC. The rearrangement joins TRBV5-4 to TRBJ2-5; D perhaps matches TRBD2 (6 bases). This CDR3 is built from 14 residues. Germline V gene data show CDR1 as SGHNT and CDR2 as YYREEE (reference sequence). Trimming removed 4 bases at V and 5 bases at J, with 15 bases between.

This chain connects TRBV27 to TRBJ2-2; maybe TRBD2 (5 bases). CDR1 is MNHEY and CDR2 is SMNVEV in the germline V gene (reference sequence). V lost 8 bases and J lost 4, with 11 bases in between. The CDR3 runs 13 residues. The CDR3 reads CASHGMGTGELFF. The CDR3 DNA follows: TGTGCCAGCCACGGGATGGGCACCGGGGAGCTGTTTTTT.

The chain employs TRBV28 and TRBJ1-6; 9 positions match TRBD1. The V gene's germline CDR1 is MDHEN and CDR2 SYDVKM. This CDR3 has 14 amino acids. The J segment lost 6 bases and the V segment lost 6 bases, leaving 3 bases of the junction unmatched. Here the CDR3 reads CASRQDRGNSPLHF. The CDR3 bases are TGTGCCAGCAGGCAGGACAGGGGTAATTCACCCCTCCACTTT.

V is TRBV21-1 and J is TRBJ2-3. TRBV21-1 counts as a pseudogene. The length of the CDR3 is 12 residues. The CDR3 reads CASSKCRDTQYF. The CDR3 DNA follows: TGTGCCAGCAGCAAATGCCGAGATACGCAGTATTTT.

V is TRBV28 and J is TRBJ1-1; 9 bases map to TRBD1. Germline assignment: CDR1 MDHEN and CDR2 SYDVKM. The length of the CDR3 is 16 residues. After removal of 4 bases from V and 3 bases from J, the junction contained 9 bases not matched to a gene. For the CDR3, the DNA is TGTGCCAGCAGTTCCCCTCGACAGGGGGGAGACACTGAAGCTTTCTTT. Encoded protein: CASSSPRQGGDTEAFF.

The CDR3 DNA is TGTGCCAGCAGCCCCGGGACAGGAAAAAACATTCAGTACTTC. Its protein product is CASSPGTGKNIQYF. The chain joins TRBV5-6 to TRBJ2-4; TRBD1 matches 8 bases. The CDR3 loop spans 14 amino acids. Unmatched junction bases numbered 4, after V lost 4 bases and J lost 4 bases. Germline V gene lookup returns CDR1 SGHDT and CDR2 YYEEEE.

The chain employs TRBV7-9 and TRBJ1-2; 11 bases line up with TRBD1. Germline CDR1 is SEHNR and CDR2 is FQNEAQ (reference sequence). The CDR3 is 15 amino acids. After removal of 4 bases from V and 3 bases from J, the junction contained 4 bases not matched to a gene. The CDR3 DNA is TGTGCCAGCAGCTCCGGACAGGGGGCTTACTATGGCTACACCTTC. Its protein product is CASSSGQGAYYGYTF.

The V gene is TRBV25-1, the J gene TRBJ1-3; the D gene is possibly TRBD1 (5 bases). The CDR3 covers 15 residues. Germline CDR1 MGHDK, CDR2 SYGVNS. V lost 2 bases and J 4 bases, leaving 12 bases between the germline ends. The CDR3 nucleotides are TGTGCCAGCAGTGAAAAGATTGGGGGAGGAAACACCATATATTTT. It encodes CASSEKIGGGNTIYF.

CDR3 coding DNA: TGTGCCAGCAGGTATTCCCGGGATTCTAACTATGGCTACACCTTC. Amino acid sequence: CASRYSRDSNYGYTF. The rearrangement joins TRBV6-6 to TRBJ1-2; unclear D gene. The germline CDR1 and CDR2 sequences are MNHNY and SVGAGI (reference sequence). Trimming removed 6 bases at V and 0 bases at J, with 14 bases between. The CDR3 has 15 amino acids.

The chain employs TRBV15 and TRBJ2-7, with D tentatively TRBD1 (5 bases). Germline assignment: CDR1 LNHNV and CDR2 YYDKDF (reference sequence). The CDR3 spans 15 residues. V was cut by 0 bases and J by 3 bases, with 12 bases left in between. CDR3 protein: CATSRDGQGIYEQYF. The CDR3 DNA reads TGTGCCACCAGCAGAGATGGCCAGGGTATCTACGAGCAGTACTTC.